The sequence of this T cell receptor beta chain was determined in a study of T cells after yellow fever vaccination. General study results and limits: Contamination of FACS-sorted repertoires by abundant clonotypes from the bulk population could occur.

Germline CDR1 and CDR2: SEHNR and FQNEAQ (reference sequence). The CDR3 is 13 residues long. Deletions cut 0 bases from V and 0 bases from J, with 2 bases between. This clonotype occurred many times. The antigen is unknown. TCRdb re-called the 5' RACE reads through MiXCR, storing one row per CDR3 protein. The table has some 69,000 distinct CDR3 sequences, 5.5% to 7.5% seen once. The chain employs TRBV7-9 and TRBJ2-5; D is unresolved. The sequence was collected from a young man who received the YFV17D yellow fever vaccine. Material: CD4+ T cells sorted from PBMCs, obtained more than 14 days after the first yellow fever vaccination. The CDR3 DNA follows: TGTGCCAGCAGCTTAGCCCACCAAGAGACCCAGTACTTC. Amino acids: CASSLAHQETQYF.